One T cell receptor (beta chain) is described in this entry. This sample is drawn from a study of tumor and adjacent non-tumor tissue in lung cancer. This sample's RNA came from whole unsorted tissue. The normal lung tissue was taken more than 3 cm from the tumor edge. Three rounds of nested PCR, following a modified ARM-PCR protocol, produced the TCRbeta library. Each CDR3 protein gets one entry after TCRdb re-called the multiplex PCR reads with MiXCR. The data show tens of thousands of distinct CDR3 sequences, with roughly 60% seen just once and 15% to 20% held by the top ten. Germline CDR1 is SEHNR and CDR2 is FQNEAQ (reference sequence). V lost 0 bases, J lost 8 bases, and 11 bases lay in between. This CDR3 is 14 amino acids long.

This clonotype was sampled from a woman between 40 and 50 years old with non-small cell lung cancer. The sequencing input was distant non-tumor lung tissue. The J gene is TRBJ1-5, the V gene TRBV7-9; D is possibly TRBD1 (6 bases). The CDR3 DNA sequence: TGTGCCAGCAGCTTAGCGGGGGGGCCGGAGCCCCAGCATTTT. It codes for CASSLAGGPEPQHF.